The entry below describes one T cell receptor (beta chain). Time point denoted: blood at routine non-recurrence follow-up after resection. Frozen PBMC, nontumor lung or tumor provided whole RNA, which was sequenced unsorted. The CDR3 is 14 amino acids. The germline V and J ends were trimmed by 0 bases and 6 bases, with 11 bases remaining between them. Per germline, CDR1 LGHNA and CDR2 YNFKEQ. TCRdb re-called the 5' RACE reads through MiXCR, storing one row per CDR3 protein. The profile covers some 120,000 distinct CDR3 sequences, with 10% to 15% appearing a single time and 16% taken by the ten largest. These data belong to a study of spatial heterogeneity in lung cancer. Across the whole study: Follow-up PBMC specimens underwent sequencing when available; their median timing was roughly 2 years after resection. Within raw reads, each unique TCR and UMI combination appeared on average more than ten times.

Source: PBMCs, taken at follow-up. The source is a male donor with early-stage non-small cell lung cancer. This chain uses TRBV4-2 with TRBJ1-2; D ambiguous. The CDR3 bases are TGTGCCAGCAGCCAAGAAAGGCAGCTTCATGGCTACACCTTC. The encoded protein is CASSQERQLHGYTF.